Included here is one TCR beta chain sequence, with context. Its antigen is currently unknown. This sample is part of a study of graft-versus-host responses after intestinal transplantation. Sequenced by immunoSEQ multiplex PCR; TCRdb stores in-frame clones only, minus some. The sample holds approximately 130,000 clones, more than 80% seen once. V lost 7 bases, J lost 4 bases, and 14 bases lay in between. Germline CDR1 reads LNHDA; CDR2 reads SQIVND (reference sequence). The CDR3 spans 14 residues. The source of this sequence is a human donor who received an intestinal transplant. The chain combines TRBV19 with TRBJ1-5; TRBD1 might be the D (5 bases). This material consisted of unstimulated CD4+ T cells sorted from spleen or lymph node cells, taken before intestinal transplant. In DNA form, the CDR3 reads TGTGCCAGTACTCCTGACAGATTTAATCAGCCCCAGCATTTT. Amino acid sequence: CASTPDRFNQPQHF.